This section outlines one TCR beta chain sequence together with its context. No antigen is known for it. The conserved final phenylalanine or tryptophan is absent from the CDR3, which likely points to a read error. The template for TCR beta VDJ and CDR3 sequence profiling was genomic DNA. MiXCR, applied by TCRdb to the reads, yields one record per CDR3 protein. The sample has around 180,000 distinct CDR3 sequences, roughly 63% seen once; the top ten hold roughly 42%. This sample was included in a study of CD8+CD57+ T cells in acquired aplastic anemia. As for the study in general: The DNA of sorted CD4+ and CD8+ cells averaged approximately 3.2 ug. As sequenced from healthy donors, CD4+ cells averaged about 9.8 million reads.

Study conclusions and caveats: A significant difference in CD8+ Simpson's diversity between patients and controls was not found. Patients and controls shared twenty-nine CD8+ CDR3 sequences.

The junction had 6 bases not matched to a gene; V was cut back by 4 bases and J by 2 bases. This CDR3 is built from 17 residues. Germline loops: CDR1 SGHTA, CDR2 FQGNSA. The sample consisted of sorted CD4+, CD8+, or CD8+CD57+ T cells (not recorded which) from PBMCs. This clonotype originated in a human donor in good health. The gene calls are TRBV7-2 and TRBJ2-7, with 15 bases matching TRBD2. The CDR3 sequence: CASSSTGTSGRTYEQYL. The DNA for the CDR3 is TGTGCCAGCAGCTCCACCGGGACTAGCGGGAGGACCTACGAGCAGTACCTC.